This is a list of T cell receptor beta chains from one sample in a study of OX40 agonist ivuxolimab in advanced cancers. Clones were sequenced by immunoSEQ multiplex PCR, and TCRdb holds only the in-frame ones, with some missing. This table holds some 80,000 clones, just over 90% found once. Sample: CD4+ or CD8+ T cells sorted from blood, taken in a trial of the OX40 agonist ivuxolimab. These receptors came from an adult with an advanced solid tumor such as melanoma, head and neck, liver or kidney cancer. CDR3s include the opening cysteine and the closing phenylalanine or tryptophan. The D gene is left open where the match is weak. Size tells how often a clone was seen (once, few, many) or the class of an expanded clone, and some rows leave it out.

clone_size	v_call	j_call	d_call	cdr3_nt	cdr3_aa
.	TRBV14	TRBJ2-6	TRBD2	TGTGCCAGCAGCCAAGATCCGGGAGGTTCTGGGGCCAACGTCCTGACTTTC	CASSQDPGGSGANVLTF
.	TRBV10-3	TRBJ1-5	TRBD1	TGTGCCACCGACCCGGGACAGAATCAGCCCCAGCATTTT	CATDPGQNQPQHF
.	TRBV7-2	TRBJ2-3	.	TGTGCCAGCAGCTTCACCGGGACGGCAGATACGCAGTATTTT	CASSFTGTADTQYF
.	TRBV2	TRBJ2-7	TRBD2	TGTGCCAGCACCAAGGGGCGGGAGGGCTACGAGCAGTACTTC	CASTKGREGYEQYF
.	TRBV5-8	TRBJ1-5	.	TGTGCCAGCAGCTTGGGGATCTATAGCAATCAGCCCCAGCATTTT	CASSLGIYSNQPQHF
.	TRBV6-5	TRBJ2-7	TRBD2	TGTGCCAGCAGTTACACTAGCGGGAGGGCGGTGATGAACTTC	CASSYTSGRAVMNF
.	TRBV5-6	TRBJ1-2	.	TGTGCCAGCAGCTTGAGAGGGGCAGGCGCCTATGGCTACACCTTC	CASSLRGAGAYGYTF
.	TRBV5-4	TRBJ2-7	.	TGTGCCAGCAGCTTGGAGGGCGGGGGCCTACCCGGGGAGCAGTACTTC	CASSLEGGGLPGEQYF
.	TRBV5-1	TRBJ1-4	.	TGCGCCAGCAGCCCACAGGGTGATGATGAAAAACTGTTTTTT	CASSPQGDDEKLFF
.	TRBV28	TRBJ1-2	.	TGTGCCAGCAGTTTAGACAAGAACTATGGCTACACCTTC	CASSLDKNYGYTF
.	TRBV6-6	TRBJ2-3	TRBD2	TGTGCCAGCAGTTTGGGGACTAGGAGGACAGATACGCAGTATTTT	CASSLGTRRTDTQYF
once	TRBV2	TRBJ2-2	.	TGTGCCAGCAGGGACAGTACGAACACCGGGGAGCTGTTTTTT	CASRDSTNTGELFF
.	TRBV6-6	TRBJ2-5	.	TGTGCCAGCAGTTACGGAGGGGCCGGGCAAGAGACCCAGTACTTC	CASSYGGAGQETQYF
.	TRBV7-8	TRBJ1-2	TRBD1	TGTGCCAGCAGCATTCGGGACAGGGAAAACTATGGCTACACCTTC	CASSIRDRENYGYTF
.	TRBV4-2	TRBJ2-4	TRBD1	TGTGCCAGCAGCCAAGCGGGGCAGGGGGCCCTAGCCAAAAACATTCAGTACTTC	CASSQAGQGALAKNIQYF
.	TRBV5-8	TRBJ1-5	.	TGTGCCAGCAGCTTGTGGGGCCAGGGCAACCGTCAGCCCCAGCATTTT	CASSLWGQGNRQPQHF
.	TRBV5-1	TRBJ2-7	TRBD2	TGCGCCAGCAGCTGGGGACTAGCGGGGGAGCAGTACTTC	CASSWGLAGEQYF
.	TRBV5-1	TRBJ2-2	.	TGCGCCAGCAGCTCTACAGGCAACACCGGGGAGCTGTTTTTT	CASSSTGNTGELFF
.	TRBV11-3	TRBJ1-4	.	TGTGCCAGCAGCTTGACAGTCTCTCGTGAAAAACTGTTTTTT	CASSLTVSREKLFF
.	TRBV12-5	TRBJ2-2	TRBD2	TGTGCTAGTGGTTCGACAATTGAGCGGGAGGGCCGGACCGGGGAGCTGTTTTTT	CASGSTIEREGRTGELFF
.	TRBV11-2	TRBJ2-1	.	TGTGCCAGCAGCCGAAGACTCCTGAAGAACAATGAGCAGTTCTTC	CASSRRLLKNNEQFF
.	TRBV27	TRBJ2-6	TRBD1	TGTGCCAGCAGTCGCTTCGGGACAGGGGTAGGGGCCAACGTCCTGACTTTC	CASSRFGTGVGANVLTF
.	TRBV5-8	TRBJ1-5	.	TGTGCCAGCAGCGCACAGAGCAATCAGCCCCAGCATTTT	CASSAQSNQPQHF
once	TRBV28	TRBJ1-4	.	TGTGCCAGCACCCTCCGGGAGTTTAATGAAAAACTGTTTTTT	CASTLREFNEKLFF
.	TRBV11-3	TRBJ2-5	.	TGTGCCAGCAGCAGCCAGGACTTGGAGACCCAGTACTTC	CASSSQDLETQYF
.	TRBV6-5	TRBJ2-7	TRBD2	TGTGCCAGCAGGCCTAGCGGGAGGGCCGGGTACGAGCAGTACTTC	CASRPSGRAGYEQYF
.	TRBV19	TRBJ1-4	.	TGTGCCAGTAGTATCCAGAGTCTGGATGAAAAACTGTTTTTT	CASSIQSLDEKLFF
.	TRBV19	TRBJ1-4	TRBD1	TGTGCCAGTAGGACCGGGACAGGGTACGAAAAACTGTTTTTT	CASRTGTGYEKLFF
.	TRBV2	TRBJ2-7	TRBD1	TGTGCCAGCAGTGAGGACAGGTGGGAAGAGCAGTACTTC	CASSEDRWEEQYF
.	TRBV5-1	TRBJ2-7	.	TGCGCCAGCAGCTTGGGTGGGAGCTCCTACGAGCAGTACTTC	CASSLGGSSYEQYF
.	TRBV28	TRBJ1-1	.	TGTGCCAGCAGTTTACCAGGCCCCTCGGCGGCTTTCTTT	CASSLPGPSAAFF
.	TRBV5-8	TRBJ1-1	TRBD1	TGTGCCAGCAGCTTGGTGCCAGGGGGTTTAACTGAAGCTTTCTTT	CASSLVPGGLTEAFF
.	TRBV9	TRBJ2-2	TRBD2	TGTGCCAGCAGCCTGCCAGCGGGACCTAGCACCGGGGAGCTGTTTTTT	CASSLPAGPSTGELFF
.	TRBV19	TRBJ2-1	.	TGTGCCAGTAGTATAGTAAAGGGCGGCGAGCAGTTCTTC	CASSIVKGGEQFF
.	TRBV7-2	TRBJ2-1	.	TGTGCCAGCAGCTTGGGACCCGCTCGTCGCAATGAGCAGTTCTTC	CASSLGPARRNEQFF
.	TRBV7-2	TRBJ1-2	.	TGTGCCAGCAGCTTTTTAAGGGCCTATGGCTACACCTTC	CASSFLRAYGYTF
.	TRBV5-5	TRBJ1-1	.	TGTGCCAGCAGCTTTCGGCAGGTAACCTACACTGAAGCTTTCTTT	CASSFRQVTYTEAFF
.	TRBV7-2	TRBJ1-5	.	TGTGCCAGCAGCTCGACGACAGATATCCAGCCCCAGCATTTT	CASSSTTDIQPQHF
.	TRBV7-2	TRBJ2-1	.	TGTGCCAGCAGCCCCCCGAGGGCTCCGGCGGATGAGCAGTTCTTC	CASSPPRAPADEQFF
.	TRBV9	TRBJ2-7	.	TGTGCCAGCAGCGTAGTGCGACACCTCTACGAGCAGTACTTC	CASSVVRHLYEQYF